This T cell receptor (beta chain) was recovered during a study of shared clonotypes between healthy human individuals. General study points: Generally, naive subsets (rather than memory subsets) showed larger estimated richness.

The table came from immunoSEQ multiplex PCR; TCRdb's copy has only in-frame clones and leaves some out. The table includes around 1.4 million clones, approximately 98.5% detected once. CDR1 and CDR2 from the germline V gene are SGHVS and FNYEAQ. V dropped 2 bases and J dropped 3 bases, with 10 bases sitting between them. This CDR3 has 14 residues. About this clone itself: Its target is unknown.

The TCR was taken from a man aged 30-40 years in good health. The sample consisted of naive CD4+ T cells sorted from blood. As to subset: CD45RA+ positively selected. The chain links TRBV7-6 to TRBJ1-1, with D maybe TRBD1 (5 bases). The CDR3 is CASSLRGDYTEAFF. CDR3 DNA sequence: TGTGCCAGCAGCTTAAGGGGTGATTACACTGAAGCTTTCTTT. Complete variable domain (other parts from reference TRBV7-6 and TRBJ1-1): GAGVSQSPRYKVTKRGQDVALRCDPISGHVSLYWYRQALGQGPEFLTYFNYEAQQDKSGLPNDRFSAERPEGSISTLTIQRTEQRDSAMYRCASSLRGDYTEAFFGQGTRLTVV.